These T cell receptor beta chains were read from a single sample in a study of T cells in localized non-small cell lung cancer. Some clones are missing from TCRdb's copy, which holds only in-frame ones; the method was immunoSEQ multiplex PCR. The sample carries tens of thousands of clones, 70% to 90% recorded once. The sequencing here drew on peripheral blood mononuclear cells, taken before any cancer treatment. These receptors came from a woman between 40 and 69 years old with stage III lung adenocarcinoma. Both conserved end residues are part of each CDR3. The D gene is left open where the match is weak. Clone size is shown for a subset of rows, as once, few, many or a class of expanded clone.

cdr3_aa: CASSPTSGGTYNEQFF
cdr3_nt: TGCGCCAGCAGCCCGACTAGCGGGGGGACCTACAATGAGCAGTTCTTC
clone_size: -
v_call: TRBV4-3
j_call: TRBJ2-1
d_call: TRBD2

cdr3_aa: CASSQDYSYGYTF
cdr3_nt: TGCGCCAGCAGCCAAGATTACAGCTATGGCTACACCTTC
clone_size: -
v_call: TRBV4-1
j_call: TRBJ1-2
d_call: -

cdr3_aa: CASSTRAGDNEKLFF
cdr3_nt: TGTGCCAGCAGCACCCGAGCGGGGGATAATGAAAAACTGTTTTTT
clone_size: -
v_call: TRBV4-2
j_call: TRBJ1-4
d_call: -

cdr3_aa: CASSLPVLAGENEQFF
cdr3_nt: TGCGCCAGCAGCCTTCCTGTTTTAGCGGGAGAGAATGAGCAGTTCTTC
clone_size: -
v_call: TRBV5-1
j_call: TRBJ2-1
d_call: TRBD2

cdr3_aa: CASKLGGQWNTEAFF
cdr3_nt: TGTGCCAGTAAATTAGGGGGACAATGGAACACTGAAGCTTTCTTT
clone_size: -
v_call: TRBV19
j_call: TRBJ1-1
d_call: -

cdr3_aa: CASSLPGTGRGRRGYTF
cdr3_nt: TGTGCCAGCAGCTTACCGGGGACGGGTAGGGGAAGGCGCGGCTACACCTTC
clone_size: -
v_call: TRBV7-9
j_call: TRBJ1-2
d_call: -

cdr3_aa: CASRGQGTEAFF
cdr3_nt: TGTGCCAGCAGGGGACAGGGGACTGAAGCTTTCTTT
clone_size: -
v_call: TRBV6-6
j_call: TRBJ1-1
d_call: TRBD1

cdr3_aa: CASSMWDRPSDTQYF
cdr3_nt: TGTGCCAGTAGTATGTGGGACAGGCCTTCAGATACGCAGTATTTT
clone_size: -
v_call: TRBV19
j_call: TRBJ2-3
d_call: TRBD1

cdr3_aa: CASSPGRSNEQFF
cdr3_nt: TGTGCCAGCAGCCCTGGCAGGTCCAATGAGCAGTTCTTC
clone_size: -
v_call: TRBV9
j_call: TRBJ2-1
d_call: -

cdr3_aa: CASSLGQGIQETQYF
cdr3_nt: TGCGCCAGCAGCTTGGGACAGGGTATCCAAGAGACCCAGTACTTC
clone_size: -
v_call: TRBV5-1
j_call: TRBJ2-5
d_call: TRBD1

cdr3_aa: CASRLGEVDSRIGNQPQHF
cdr3_nt: TGTGCAAGTCGCTTAGGAGAAGTGGACAGCAGGATAGGTAATCAGCCCCAGCATTTT
clone_size: -
v_call: TRBV12-2
j_call: TRBJ1-5
d_call: -

cdr3_aa: CASSYGQTRDTQYF
cdr3_nt: TGTGCCAGCAGTTATGGGCAGACACGGGATACGCAGTATTTT
clone_size: once
v_call: TRBV6-5
j_call: TRBJ2-3
d_call: -

cdr3_aa: CASSLTGSGANVLTF
cdr3_nt: TGTGCCAGCAGCTTGACAGGCTCTGGGGCCAACGTCCTGACTTTC
clone_size: -
v_call: TRBV5-8
j_call: TRBJ2-6
d_call: -

cdr3_aa: CAISTLSDRGYTF
cdr3_nt: TGTGCCATCAGCACCCTAAGTGACAGGGGCTACACCTTC
clone_size: -
v_call: TRBV10-3
j_call: TRBJ1-2
d_call: -

cdr3_aa: CASSYTTRSEAFF
cdr3_nt: TGTGCCAGCAGTTACACCACCCGGAGTGAAGCTTTCTTT
clone_size: -
v_call: TRBV6-5
j_call: TRBJ1-1
d_call: -

cdr3_aa: CASSLPGATNEKLFF
cdr3_nt: TGTGCCAGCAGCTTACCAGGGGCAACTAATGAAAAACTGTTTTTT
clone_size: few
v_call: TRBV5-4
j_call: TRBJ1-4
d_call: -

cdr3_aa: CASSLTSGGNEQFF
cdr3_nt: TGTGCCAGCAGCTTGACTAGCGGGGGCAATGAGCAGTTCTTC
clone_size: -
v_call: TRBV5-4
j_call: TRBJ2-1
d_call: TRBD2

cdr3_aa: CASREAWVYEQYF
cdr3_nt: TGTGCCAGCAGGGAGGCGTGGGTCTACGAGCAGTACTTC
clone_size: -
v_call: TRBV6-1
j_call: TRBJ2-7
d_call: -

cdr3_aa: CASREQGLNQPQHF
cdr3_nt: TGTGCCAGCAGAGAACAGGGCTTAAATCAGCCCCAGCATTTT
clone_size: -
v_call: TRBV25-1
j_call: TRBJ1-5
d_call: -

cdr3_aa: CASSLDAGQGFRGYTF
cdr3_nt: TGTGCCAGCAGCTTAGACGCTGGACAGGGGTTTCGAGGCTACACCTTC
clone_size: few
v_call: TRBV7-9
j_call: TRBJ1-2
d_call: TRBD1

cdr3_aa: CASSVEPGPPVGRGGYTF
cdr3_nt: TGTGCCAGCAGCGTAGAACCCGGCCCTCCAGTTGGGAGGGGTGGCTACACCTTC
clone_size: -
v_call: TRBV9
j_call: TRBJ1-2
d_call: -

cdr3_aa: CASSHGTSGGPREQFF
cdr3_nt: TGTGCCAGCAGCCACGGGACTAGCGGGGGCCCCCGGGAGCAGTTCTTC
clone_size: -
v_call: TRBV7-8
j_call: TRBJ2-1
d_call: TRBD2

cdr3_aa: CASSLGRGSEQFF
cdr3_nt: TGTGCCAGCAGCTTAGGTCGGGGGAGTGAGCAGTTCTTC
clone_size: -
v_call: TRBV13
j_call: TRBJ2-1
d_call: -

cdr3_aa: CASAGGSETGELFF
cdr3_nt: TGTGCCAGCGCCGGGGGGTCGGAGACCGGGGAGCTGTTTTTT
clone_size: -
v_call: TRBV7-3
j_call: TRBJ2-2
d_call: TRBD2

cdr3_aa: CASSLQGVRGYGYTF
cdr3_nt: TGTGCCAGCAGCTTACAGGGTGTACGGGGCTATGGCTACACCTTC
clone_size: -
v_call: TRBV7-8
j_call: TRBJ1-2
d_call: -

cdr3_aa: CASSLGREAGELFF
cdr3_nt: TGCGCCAGCAGCTTGGGAAGGGAGGCCGGGGAGCTGTTTTTT
clone_size: few
v_call: TRBV5-1
j_call: TRBJ2-2
d_call: -

cdr3_aa: CASSRLAGPSYEQYF
cdr3_nt: TGCGCCAGCAGCCGACTAGCGGGCCCCTCCTACGAGCAGTACTTC
clone_size: -
v_call: TRBV4-3
j_call: TRBJ2-7
d_call: TRBD2

cdr3_aa: CASSAGSGGAGEQFF
cdr3_nt: TGTGCCAGTTCCGCCGGTAGCGGGGGGGCGGGTGAGCAGTTCTTC
clone_size: -
v_call: TRBV9
j_call: TRBJ2-1
d_call: TRBD2

cdr3_aa: CSETGTVNNNEQFF
cdr3_nt: TGCAGCGAAACTGGGACAGTTAATAACAATGAGCAGTTCTTC
clone_size: -
v_call: TRBV29-1
j_call: TRBJ2-1
d_call: TRBD1

cdr3_aa: CASRSGRGKEKLFF
cdr3_nt: TGTGCCAGCAGGTCCGGCAGGGGGAAGGAAAAACTGTTTTTT
clone_size: -
v_call: TRBV25-1
j_call: TRBJ1-4
d_call: TRBD1

cdr3_aa: CASSINPGANVLTF
cdr3_nt: TGTGCCAGTAGTATCAATCCTGGGGCCAACGTCCTGACTTTC
clone_size: -
v_call: TRBV19
j_call: TRBJ2-6
d_call: -

cdr3_aa: CASSQGTGIYGYTF
cdr3_nt: TGCGCCAGCAGCCAAGGGACAGGGATCTATGGCTACACCTTC
clone_size: -
v_call: TRBV4-3
j_call: TRBJ1-2
d_call: TRBD1

cdr3_aa: CASSLTPNTDTQYF
cdr3_nt: TGTGCCAGCAGCTTAACCCCAAACACAGATACGCAGTATTTT
clone_size: -
v_call: TRBV7-3
j_call: TRBJ2-3
d_call: -

cdr3_aa: CASSPRGGSTDTQYF
cdr3_nt: TGTGCCAGCTCCCCCCGTGGCGGGAGCACAGATACGCAGTATTTT
clone_size: once
v_call: TRBV18
j_call: TRBJ2-3
d_call: -

cdr3_aa: CASSLNNRGNYGYTF
cdr3_nt: TGCGCCAGCAGCCTTAACAACAGGGGGAATTATGGCTACACCTTC
clone_size: -
v_call: TRBV4-3
j_call: TRBJ1-2
d_call: TRBD1

cdr3_aa: CASISPTAGPGKAFF
cdr3_nt: TGTGCCAGCATCTCCCCCACCGCGGGTCCGGGGAAAGCTTTCTTT
clone_size: once
v_call: TRBV27
j_call: TRBJ1-1
d_call: -

cdr3_aa: CASSRRPYEQYF
cdr3_nt: TGTGCCAGCAGCCGCCGACCCTACGAGCAGTACTTC
clone_size: -
v_call: TRBV11-2
j_call: TRBJ2-7
d_call: -

cdr3_aa: CAISEGYTEAFF
cdr3_nt: TGTGCCATCAGTGAGGGGTACACTGAAGCTTTCTTT
clone_size: -
v_call: TRBV10-3
j_call: TRBJ1-1
d_call: -

cdr3_aa: CASRRTSGRGADTQYF
cdr3_nt: TGTGCCAGCAGGAGGACTAGCGGGAGAGGAGCAGATACGCAGTATTTT
clone_size: -
v_call: TRBV2
j_call: TRBJ2-3
d_call: TRBD2

cdr3_aa: CARSGAGNTIYF
cdr3_nt: TGTGCCAGATCAGGGGCCGGAAACACCATATATTTT
clone_size: -
v_call: TRBV2
j_call: TRBJ1-3
d_call: -

cdr3_aa: CASSPQGYTGELFF
cdr3_nt: TGTGCCAGCTCACCACAAGGTTACACCGGGGAGCTGTTTTTT
clone_size: -
v_call: TRBV18
j_call: TRBJ2-2
d_call: -

cdr3_aa: CASTPGQVIRGTQYF
cdr3_nt: TGTGCCAGCACCCCGGGACAGGTCATCAGGGGGACCCAGTACTTC
clone_size: -
v_call: TRBV2
j_call: TRBJ2-5
d_call: TRBD1

cdr3_aa: CASRTPSGTGNTIYF
cdr3_nt: TGTGCCAGCAGGACCCCCTCGGGGACCGGAAACACCATATATTTT
clone_size: -
v_call: TRBV6-5
j_call: TRBJ1-3
d_call: -

cdr3_aa: CASRGGSDRYGYTF
cdr3_nt: TGTGCCAGCCGGGGGGGAAGTGACCGCTATGGCTACACCTTC
clone_size: -
v_call: TRBV27
j_call: TRBJ1-2
d_call: -

cdr3_aa: CASSLGDRANSPLHF
cdr3_nt: TGTGCCAGCTCACTCGGGGACAGGGCCAATTCACCCCTCCACTTT
clone_size: -
v_call: TRBV18
j_call: TRBJ1-6
d_call: TRBD1

cdr3_aa: CASSRVGLAGVGETQYF
cdr3_nt: TGCGCCAGCAGCCGGGTCGGACTAGCGGGAGTGGGAGAGACCCAGTACTTC
clone_size: -
v_call: TRBV4-1
j_call: TRBJ2-5
d_call: TRBD2

cdr3_aa: CASLNRVGNTIYF
cdr3_nt: TGTGCCAGTCTCAACAGGGTCGGAAACACCATATATTTT
clone_size: -
v_call: TRBV19
j_call: TRBJ1-3
d_call: -

cdr3_aa: CASSVDSAEQYF
cdr3_nt: TGTGCCAGCAGCGTAGATAGCGCGGAGCAGTACTTC
clone_size: -
v_call: TRBV9
j_call: TRBJ2-7
d_call: -

cdr3_aa: CASSLTPTNLQYF
cdr3_nt: TGTGCCAGCAGCTTAACCCCCACTAATCTCCAGTACTTC
clone_size: -
v_call: TRBV11-2
j_call: TRBJ2-5
d_call: -

cdr3_aa: CASSLKWSGRAGGNNEQFF
cdr3_nt: TGTGCCAGCAGCTTAAAATGGTCCGGGAGGGCAGGGGGGAACAATGAGCAGTTCTTC
clone_size: -
v_call: TRBV7-2
j_call: TRBJ2-1
d_call: -

cdr3_aa: CAWSPGARGSNTEAFF
cdr3_nt: TGTGCCTGGAGTCCCGGGGCGAGAGGTTCGAACACTGAAGCTTTCTTT
clone_size: once
v_call: TRBV30
j_call: TRBJ1-1
d_call: -

cdr3_aa: CASSQLSPGELFF
cdr3_nt: TGTGCCAGCAGCCAATTGTCTCCCGGGGAGCTGTTTTTT
clone_size: -
v_call: TRBV14
j_call: TRBJ2-2
d_call: -

cdr3_aa: CATPSVAENQPQHF
cdr3_nt: TGTGCCACCCCGTCGGTGGCAGAGAATCAGCCCCAGCATTTT
clone_size: -
v_call: TRBV6-5
j_call: TRBJ1-5
d_call: -

cdr3_aa: CASSLLPGFYEQYF
cdr3_nt: TGTGCCAGCAGTTTACTTCCAGGGTTCTACGAGCAGTACTTC
clone_size: -
v_call: TRBV27
j_call: TRBJ2-7
d_call: -

cdr3_aa: CASSLGPSTDTQYF
cdr3_nt: TGTGCCAGCAGCTTGGGCCCTAGCACAGATACGCAGTATTTT
clone_size: once
v_call: TRBV6-4
j_call: TRBJ2-3
d_call: -